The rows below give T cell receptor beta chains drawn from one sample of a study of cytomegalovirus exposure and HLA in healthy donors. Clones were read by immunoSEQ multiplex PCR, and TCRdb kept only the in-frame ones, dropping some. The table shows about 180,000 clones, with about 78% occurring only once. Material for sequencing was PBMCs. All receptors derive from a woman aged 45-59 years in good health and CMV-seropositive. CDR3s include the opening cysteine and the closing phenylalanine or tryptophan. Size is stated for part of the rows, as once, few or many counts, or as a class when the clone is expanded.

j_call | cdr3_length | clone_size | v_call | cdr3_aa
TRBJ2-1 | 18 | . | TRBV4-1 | CASSRTTGGDSSYNEQFF
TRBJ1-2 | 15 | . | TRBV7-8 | CASSLSWTGNYGYTF
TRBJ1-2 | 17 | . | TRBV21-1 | CASSKKVTGGNIYGYTF
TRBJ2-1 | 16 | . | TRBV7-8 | CASSLRTSGAKGEQFF
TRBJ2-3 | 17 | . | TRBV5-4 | CASSLLGVAGGSNTQYF
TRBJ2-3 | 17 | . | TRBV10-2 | CASSAMIGQGGTDTQYF
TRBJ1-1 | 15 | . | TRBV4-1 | CASSHMQGSRTEAFF
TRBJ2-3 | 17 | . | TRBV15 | CATSRELAGGIADTQYF
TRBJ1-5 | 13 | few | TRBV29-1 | CSVWEGSNQPQHF
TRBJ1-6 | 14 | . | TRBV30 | CAWSVAGASSPLHF
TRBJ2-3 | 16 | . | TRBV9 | CASSTPTSGAKDTQYF
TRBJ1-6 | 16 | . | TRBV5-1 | CASSGVVAGGNSPLHF
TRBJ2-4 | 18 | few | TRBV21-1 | CASSKDREGSVIKNIQYF
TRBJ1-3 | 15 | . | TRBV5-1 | CASSLAGRSGNTIYF
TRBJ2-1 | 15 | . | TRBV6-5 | CASSYGWAFKNEQFF
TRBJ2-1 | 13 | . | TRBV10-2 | CAIGTSVYNEQFF
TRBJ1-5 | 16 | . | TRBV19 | CASSIDLRTGIQPQHF
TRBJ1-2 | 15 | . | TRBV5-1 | CASSSGGPTATGYTF
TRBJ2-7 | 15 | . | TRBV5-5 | CASSTAGTGGGGQYF
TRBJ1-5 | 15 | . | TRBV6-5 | CASSYRPGSNQPQHF
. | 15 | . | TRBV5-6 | CASSPGVGGGDEQYF
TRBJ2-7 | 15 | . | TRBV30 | CAWSPTRDPLYEQYF
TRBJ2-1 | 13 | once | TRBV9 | CASSATQGYEQFF
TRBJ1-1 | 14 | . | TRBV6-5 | CASNGQGVNTEAFF
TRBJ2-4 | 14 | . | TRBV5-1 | CASSTGLAGGIQYF
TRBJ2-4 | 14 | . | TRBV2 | CASSDQGTKNIQYF
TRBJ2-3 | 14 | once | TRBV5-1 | CASSLGGGSDTQYF
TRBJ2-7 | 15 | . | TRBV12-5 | CASGSDGGTPYEQYF
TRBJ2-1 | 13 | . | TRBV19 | CASRTSGDNEQFF
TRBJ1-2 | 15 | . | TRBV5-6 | CASSLSSAGPYGYTF
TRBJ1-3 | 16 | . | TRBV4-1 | CASSLSRDTSGNTIYF
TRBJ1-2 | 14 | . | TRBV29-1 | CSVREGSLNYGYTF
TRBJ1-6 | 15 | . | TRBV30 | CALSGGLGYNSPLHF
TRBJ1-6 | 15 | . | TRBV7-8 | CASSLVGGPYSPLHF
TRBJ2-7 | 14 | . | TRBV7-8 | CASSLAHRDYEQYF
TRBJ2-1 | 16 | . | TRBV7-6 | CASSLGAGTGGSEQFF
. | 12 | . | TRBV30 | CAWKRGSYEQYF
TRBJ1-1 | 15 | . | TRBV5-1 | CASSLARRRDTEAFF
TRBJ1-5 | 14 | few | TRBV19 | CASSTYGVYQPQHF
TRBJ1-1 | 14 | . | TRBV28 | CASPSSTGYTEAFF
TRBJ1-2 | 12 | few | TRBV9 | CASSTRTGGYTF
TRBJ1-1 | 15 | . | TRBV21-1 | CASSKERSGQAPAFF
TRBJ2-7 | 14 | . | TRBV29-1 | CSVLSMRQGYEQYF
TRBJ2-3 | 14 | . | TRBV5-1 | CASSLERNTDTQYF
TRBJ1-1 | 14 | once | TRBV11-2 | CASSLITGGTEAFF
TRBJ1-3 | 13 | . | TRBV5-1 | CASTGGFGNTIYF
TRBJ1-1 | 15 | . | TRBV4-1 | CASSGDLQGSAKAFF
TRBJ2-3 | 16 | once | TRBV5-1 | CASSSGTSGGTDTQYF
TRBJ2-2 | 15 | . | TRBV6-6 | CASREGQGNTGELFF
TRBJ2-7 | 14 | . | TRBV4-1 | CASSRTLSSYEQYF
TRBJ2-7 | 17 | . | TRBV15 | CATSRDLSTSQNYEQYF
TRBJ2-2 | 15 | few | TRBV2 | CASNLLAGATGELFF
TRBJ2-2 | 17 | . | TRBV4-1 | CASSPLAGGIITGELFF
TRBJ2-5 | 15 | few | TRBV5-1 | CASRAAGGQKETQYF